This entry lists 32 T cell receptor beta chains sequenced from one sample in a study of radiotherapy plus CTLA-4 blockade in lung cancer. The table came from immunoSEQ multiplex PCR; TCRdb's copy has only in-frame clones and leaves some out. The sample holds about 27,000 clones, around 70% seen once. The input for sequencing was peripheral blood, taken from a patient treated with radiotherapy plus ipilimumab. These receptors were collected from a human donor with non-small cell lung cancer who had stable disease on radiotherapy plus ipilimumab.

The chain couples TRBV7-3 to TRBJ2-7; 7 positions agree with TRBD2. Per the germline V gene, CDR1 is SGHTA and CDR2 is FQGTGA. J was trimmed by 2 bases and V by 5 bases; bases with no gene match: 9. The CDR3 loop spans 15 amino acids. CDR3 sequence reads: CASSTQAGTAYEQYF. The CDR3 DNA reads as TGTGCCAGCAGCACACAAGCGGGAACAGCCTACGAGCAGTACTTC.

The chain has TRBV7-2 and TRBJ2-7; 7 bases are a match to TRBD2. The length of the CDR3 is 18 residues. J was trimmed by 3 bases and V by 7 bases; bases with no gene match: 21. Germline CDR1 SGHTA, CDR2 FQGNSA. CDR3 nucleotides: TGTGCCAGCACCGACTCAGAAGGTGTGGCGGGAGTAAGCTACGAGCAGTACTTC. Protein: CASTDSEGVAGVSYEQYF.

This clone has just one count. This chain uses TRBV19 with TRBJ2-5; TRBD2 matches 8 bases. With V trimmed by 5 bases and J by 4 bases, 12 bases remained unmatched. CDR1 LNHDA and CDR2 SQIVND come from the germline V gene (reference sequence). The length of the CDR3 is 16 residues. The CDR3 loop is CASSDLGLVVGETQYF. CDR3 coding DNA: TGTGCCAGTAGTGATTTGGGACTAGTAGTTGGAGAGACCCAGTACTTC.

The V gene is TRBV5-1, the J gene TRBJ1-1, with 9 bases that match TRBD1. Germline CDR1 SGHRS, CDR2 YFSETQ. The CDR3 is made up of 15 amino acids. V was pared by 3 bases and J by 1 base, with 4 bases of the junction left unmatched. The DNA of the CDR3 is TGCGCCAGCAGCTGGACAGGGGCGACGAACACTGAAGCTTTCTTT. Translated, it gives CASSWTGATNTEAFF.

CDR3 DNA sequence: TGTGCCAGCAGTGAAGGCAGAAACTATGGCTACACCTTC. Its protein is CASSEGRNYGYTF. The V gene is TRBV2, the J gene TRBJ1-2, with no clear D. Germline loops: CDR1 SNHLY, CDR2 FYNNEI. V was shortened by 1 base and J by 2 bases, with 5 bases between the two germline ends. This CDR3 contains 13 residues.

The chain recombines TRBV5-4 with TRBJ2-3, with TRBD2 as a possible D gene (5 bases). V lost 6 bases, J lost 2 bases, and 13 bases lay in between. The CDR3 extends over 14 amino acids. CDR1 and CDR2 (germline): SGHNT, YYREEE (reference sequence). DNA of the CDR3: TGTGCCAGCACCCTGCCGGGAAACACAGATACGCAGTATTTT. It codes for CASTLPGNTDTQYF.

This clone was detected only once. The chain is built from TRBV28 and TRBJ2-3, with 9 bases aligning to TRBD1. Germline loops: CDR1 MDHEN, CDR2 SYDVKM. V trimming: 6 bases; J trimming: 4 bases; junction bases outside the gene matches: 8. CDR3 length equals 15 residues. Here the CDR3 reads CASRIDRGVADTQYF. The DNA for the CDR3 is TGTGCCAGCAGAATTGACAGGGGGGTTGCAGATACGCAGTATTTT.

V gene TRBV10-2 combines with J gene TRBJ2-1; D possibly corresponds to TRBD2 (5 bases). From germline, CDR1 is WSHSY and CDR2 SAAADI. CDR3 length: 13 amino acids. Trimming removed 6 bases at V and 7 bases at J, with 13 bases between. The CDR3 nucleotides read TGCGCCAGCAGCTACCTGAGAGGGAATGAGCAGTTCTTC. Translated, it gives CASSYLRGNEQFF.

The CDR3 reads CASSEGLFPSGANVLTF. The CDR3 bases are TGTGCCAGCAGTGAGGGGTTGTTTCCCTCTGGGGCCAACGTCCTGACTTTC. The chain carries TRBV6-1 and TRBJ2-6; D remains unclear. Germline lookup yields CDR1 MNHNS and CDR2 SASEGT. This CDR3 contains 17 residues. V was cut by 3 bases and J by 0 bases, with 12 bases left in between.

This chain connects TRBV6-5 to TRBJ2-5; TRBD2 matches at 14 bases. Per germline, CDR1 MNHEY and CDR2 SVGAGI. The J segment lost 4 bases and the V segment lost 6 bases, leaving 4 bases of the junction unmatched. CDR3 length: 15 amino acids. CDR3 sequence (DNA): TGTGCCAGCAGGACCGGGACTAGCGGGGGAGAGACCCAGTACTTC. Protein product: CASRTGTSGGETQYF.

The CDR3 here is CASRGPNKKNTEAFF. DNA for the CDR3: TGTGCAAGTCGCGGGCCAAACAAGAAGAACACTGAAGCTTTCTTT. This chain connects TRBV12-2 to TRBJ1-1; the DNA was not compared with TRBD1, the D call given in the table. TRBV12-2 is shown as a pseudogene. The CDR3 extends over 15 amino acids.

This rearrangement joins TRBV7-8 to TRBJ2-7; D possibly corresponds to TRBD2 (6 bases). This CDR3 spans 16 amino acids. From germline, CDR1 is SGHVS and CDR2 FQNEAQ. The ends were cut back, 5 bases at V and 0 bases at J, with 17 bases in the middle. The DNA of the CDR3 is TGTGCCAGCAGCACCCTAGGGGCGGGGCCCTCCTACGAGCAGTACTTC. Protein sequence: CASSTLGAGPSYEQYF. Together with reference TRBV7-8 and TRBJ2-7, the CDR3 gives the full variable domain: GAGVSQSPRYKVAKRGQDVALRCDPISGHVSLFWYQQALGQGPEFLTYFQNEAQLDKSGLPSDRFFAERPEGSVSTLKIQRTQQEDSAVYLCASSTLGAGPSYEQYFGPGTRLTVT.

This chain uses TRBV4-1 with TRBJ2-2; TRBD2 matches at 7 bases. Germline V lookup: CDR1 MGHRA, CDR2 YSYEKL. The CDR3 is 16 amino acids. After removal of 1 base from V and 6 bases from J, the junction contained 8 bases not matched to a gene. As DNA, the CDR3 is TGCGCCAGCAGCCAAGTGACCGCGGGAGTGGCCGGGGAGCTGTTTTTT. Translation gives CASSQVTAGVAGELFF.

This chain links TRBV10-3 with TRBJ1-5, with D possibly matching TRBD1 (5 bases). The CDR3 length is 15 residues. Deletions cut 0 bases from V and 5 bases from J, with 11 bases between. Germline CDR1 ENHRY, CDR2 SYGVKD. This CDR3 reads CAISESAGTDQPQHF. The CDR3 DNA reads TGTGCCATCAGTGAGTCGGCCGGGACTGATCAGCCCCAGCATTTT.

This chain links TRBV5-1 with TRBJ2-7, with D maybe TRBD1 (5 bases). The CDR3 length is 15 residues. The germline V and J ends were trimmed by 3 bases and 6 bases, with 19 bases remaining between them. Looked up from germline, CDR1 is SGHRS and CDR2 is YFSETQ. The CDR3 spells CASSSNGQGFGEQYF. The CDR3 coding sequence is TGCGCCAGCAGCTCAAATGGGCAGGGTTTCGGCGAGCAGTACTTC.

The rearrangement links TRBV5-1 to TRBJ2-6; TRBD1 might be the D (6 bases). The CDR3 has 16 amino acids. CDR1 SGHRS and CDR2 YFSETQ come from the germline V gene. The germline V and J ends were trimmed by 0 bases and 2 bases, with 9 bases remaining between them. The CDR3 here is CASSLVAGAGANVLTF. The CDR3 DNA sequence: TGCGCCAGCAGCTTGGTCGCAGGGGCTGGGGCCAACGTCCTGACTTTC.

The V gene is TRBV7-3, the J gene TRBJ2-1; D call uncertain. CDR3 length equals 15 residues. V lost 0 bases and J lost 8, with 14 bases in between. Germline V lookup: CDR1 SGHTA, CDR2 FQGTGA. This CDR3 reads CASSLTPSSPHEQFF. CDR3 sequence (DNA): TGTGCCAGCAGCTTAACCCCGTCTAGTCCTCATGAGCAGTTCTTC.

This chain connects TRBV9 to TRBJ1-5; D uncertain. Per germline, CDR1 SGDLS and CDR2 YYNGEE. V shed 4 bases and J shed 0 bases, with 5 bases lying between them. The CDR3 contains 13 residues. CDR3 nucleotide sequence: TGTGCCAGCAGCCCCCTTAGCAATCAGCCCCAGCATTTT. Protein sequence: CASSPLSNQPQHF.

The CDR3 protein is CARSKDPSYTDTQYF. CDR3 sequence (DNA): TGTGCCAGAAGCAAGGATCCTTCCTACACAGATACGCAGTATTTT. The chain has TRBV5-3 and TRBJ2-3; D call uncertain. TRBV5-3 falls under the ORF class, with uncertain function. This CDR3 contains 15 residues. Trimming pared 4 bases from V and 2 bases from J, leaving 14 bases between.

This chain joins TRBV5-1 and TRBJ2-5, with D possibly matching TRBD1 (6 bases). The V and J ends lost 4 bases and 3 bases respectively, with 19 bases between them. Germline V gene data show CDR1 as SGHRS and CDR2 as YFSETQ. The CDR3 is 16 residues long. The CDR3 DNA sequence: TGCGCCAGCAGCCCCGCGGACAGTCGAGGGGAAGAGACCCAGTACTTC. It codes for CASSPADSRGEETQYF.

The chain employs TRBV5-5 and TRBJ1-1; D is ambiguous. The ends were cut back, 3 bases at V and 1 base at J, with 10 bases in the middle. Per germline, CDR1 SGHKS and CDR2 YYEKEE (reference sequence). The CDR3 loop spans 14 amino acids. The CDR3 DNA follows: TGTGCCAGCAGCTCCCGACTGGAGAACACTGAAGCTTTCTTT. Amino acid sequence: CASSSRLENTEAFF.

The chain couples TRBV12-5 to TRBJ2-1; D remains unclear. V was shortened by 1 base and J by 6 bases, with 7 bases between the two germline ends. The germline gives CDR1 LGHNT, CDR2 FRNRAP. The CDR3 has 13 amino acids. The CDR3 region is CASGLGNFNEQFF. DNA for the CDR3: TGTGCTAGTGGTTTGGGGAACTTCAATGAGCAGTTCTTC. Complete variable domain (other parts from reference TRBV12-5 and TRBJ2-1): DARVTQTPRHKVTEMGQEVTMRCQPILGHNTVFWYRQTMMQGLELLAYFRNRAPLDDSGMPKDRFSAEMPDATLATLKIQPSEPRDSAVYFCASGLGNFNEQFFGPGTRLTVL.

The chain has TRBV19 and TRBJ1-1; tentatively, D is TRBD1 (5 bases). The CDR3 consists of 12 residues. The V and J ends lost 2 bases and 5 bases respectively, with 6 bases between them. The germline V gene has CDR1 LNHDA and CDR2 SQIVND (reference sequence). CDR3 region: CASSIQGTEAFF. The CDR3 coding sequence is TGTGCCAGTAGTATACAGGGAACTGAAGCTTTCTTT.

This clone showed up just a few times. The rearrangement uses TRBV9 and TRBJ1-2; D may be TRBD1 (5 bases). V lost 0 bases and J 8 bases, leaving 17 bases between the germline ends. Germline V gene sequence: CDR1 SGDLS, CDR2 YYNGEE. This CDR3 is built from 15 residues. This chain's CDR3 is CASSVDPTAGRGYTF. CDR3 DNA sequence: TGTGCCAGCAGCGTAGACCCAACAGCAGGGAGGGGCTACACCTTC.

V is TRBV4-1 and J is TRBJ2-1, with a tentative D call TRBD2 (6 bases). Germline CDR1 MGHRA, CDR2 YSYEKL. This CDR3 is 17 amino acids long. V was clipped by 1 base and J by 1 base, with 14 bases between them. The CDR3 region is CASSQGPLARSYNEQFF. The CDR3 bases are TGCGCCAGCAGCCAAGGGCCTCTAGCGAGATCCTACAATGAGCAGTTCTTC.

This clone qualifies as medium-sized. V usage is TRBV19 and J usage is TRBJ1-2, with TRBD1 identical over 7 bases. Germline CDR1 is LNHDA and CDR2 is SQIVND (reference sequence). This CDR3 comprises 15 residues. The V segment lost 5 bases and the J segment 5 bases; nucleotides outside the gene matches: 11. Here the CDR3 DNA reads TGTGCCAGTAGTCCGCGACAGGGATCAGGGTATGGCTACACCTTC. It specifies CASSPRQGSGYGYTF.

This clone was observed a handful of times. The chain couples TRBV11-2 to TRBJ2-1; a possible D gene is TRBD2 (5 bases). CDR1 and CDR2 (germline): SGHAT, FQNNGV. The CDR3 has 11 residues. Trimming removed 7 bases at V and 10 bases at J, with 11 bases between. CDR3 sequence (DNA): TGTGCCAGCACCCCCGGGGTGGAGCAGTTCTTC. It translates to CASTPGVEQFF.

The chain links TRBV27 to TRBJ2-7; 12 nucleotides align to TRBD2. CDR3 size: 14 residues. Per germline, CDR1 MNHEY and CDR2 SMNVEV (reference sequence). With V trimmed by 7 bases and J by 9 bases, 10 bases remained unmatched. The CDR3 is CASKPRTSGDRQYF. The CDR3 DNA reads TGTGCCAGCAAACCCAGGACTAGCGGGGATCGGCAGTACTTC.

This sequence joins TRBV6-6 and TRBJ2-3; D possibly corresponds to TRBD1 (5 bases). Germline loops: CDR1 MNHNY, CDR2 SVGAGI (reference sequence). The CDR3 is made up of 10 amino acids. V lost 6 bases, J lost 9 bases, and 7 bases lay in between. The CDR3 spells CASRQDTQYF. The CDR3, as DNA: TGTGCCAGCAGACAGGACACGCAGTATTTT.

This clone has more than one count but fewer than ten. The chain has TRBV14 and TRBJ2-7; D may be TRBD2 (5 bases). Trimming removed 4 bases from V and 4 bases from J, with 14 bases in between. The CDR3 loop spans 14 amino acids. CDR1 is SGHDN, CDR2 FVKESK, per germline. Here the CDR3 reads CASSPGVRAYEQYF. CDR3 nucleotides: TGTGCCAGCAGCCCCGGAGTGAGGGCGTACGAGCAGTACTTC.

This clone was detected once. The J gene is TRBJ1-1, the V gene TRBV4-2, with D perhaps matching TRBD1 (5 bases). This CDR3 contains 17 residues. Trimming removed 3 bases at V and 1 base at J, with 18 bases between. Germline V gene sequence: CDR1 LGHNA, CDR2 YNFKEQ. This chain's CDR3 is CASSHVQAGHKNTEAFF. The CDR3 DNA reads TGTGCCAGCAGCCATGTTCAAGCTGGACACAAGAACACTGAAGCTTTCTTT.

This clone appeared a few times. The V call is TRBV10-3, the J call TRBJ2-1; 10 nucleotides line up with TRBD2. V shed 2 bases and J 6 bases; nucleotides not matched to a gene: 1. Germline V gene data show CDR1 as ENHRY and CDR2 as SYGVKD. CDR3 length: 14 residues. CDR3 DNA sequence: TGTGCCATCAGTGAGACTAGCGGGGCCAATGAGCAGTTCTTC. Amino acids: CAISETSGANEQFF.